This paragraph reports one T cell receptor (beta chain). Its matching antigen is unknown. The source of the sample is a study of naive and memory T cell subsets. Study-level findings and limits: Activation and differentiation may alter RNA-based TCR counts. From naive to CM, EM and EMRA, diversity decreased and Gini increased. Over 90% of naive TCR sequences appeared only once, unlike memory subsets.

V was trimmed by 0 bases and J by 2 bases, leaving 8 bases between them. The CDR3 is made up of 14 amino acids. Germline values: CDR1 GTSNPN, CDR2 SVGIG (reference sequence). The beta constant-region primer was an equimolar mix of two oligonucleotides covering TRBC1 and TRBC2. Nested alpha and beta constant-region primers with the SP2 primer drove four PCR rounds on ligated cDNA. The cDNA 3' end received a ligated single-stranded oligonucleotide carrying the SP2 primer and a 12-nucleotide UMI. TCRdb used MiXCR to reprocess the UMI-ligation and nested PCR reads, holding one entry per CDR3 protein. Here the sample spans 9,700 or so distinct CDR3 sequences, 4.5% to 7% being singletons.

This TCR derives from a human donor in good health. The sequenced sample was CD4+ TEMRA cells from blood. The subset denotes: effector memory re-expressing CD45RA, CD45RA+ CD27-. This rearrangement joins TRBV30 to TRBJ1-3, with D possibly TRBD1 on 5 matching bases. CDR3 protein: CAWSVGVAGNTIYF. The CDR3 coding sequence is TGTGCCTGGAGTGTAGGGGTTGCTGGAAACACCATATATTTT.